Presented here are 21 T cell receptor beta chains from one specimen sequenced in a study of cytomegalovirus exposure and HLA in healthy donors. PCR was performed using 60 Vbeta and 13 Jbeta primers. Sequenced by immunoSEQ multiplex PCR; TCRdb stores in-frame clones only, minus some. The repertoire consists of tens of thousands of clones, with about 78% occurring once and the leading ten covering 3% to 3.5%. The material sequenced was PBMCs. All receptors derive from a middle-aged woman in good health and CMV-seronegative.

This clone was seen only once. This rearrangement joins TRBV5-1 to TRBJ2-2, with TRBD1 matching 8 bases. This CDR3 region has 16 residues. Germline V gene sequence: CDR1 SGHRS, CDR2 YFSETQ. Unmatched junction bases numbered 8, after V lost 1 base and J lost 6 bases. CDR3 DNA: TGCGCCAGCAGCTTGATTACAGGGGGGATTGCCGGGGAGCTGTTTTTT. Its translation: CASSLITGGIAGELFF.

The chain has TRBV30 and TRBJ1-2; D may be TRBD1 (6 bases). Germline V CDR1 and CDR2: GTSNPN, SVGIG (reference sequence). This CDR3 is built from 12 residues. Trimming left V 0 bases short and J 4 bases short, with 6 bases between. CDR3 DNA sequence: TGTGCCTGGAGTGTGACAGGCTATGGCTACACCTTC. Encoded protein: CAWSVTGYGYTF.

The chain couples TRBV5-1 to TRBJ2-2, with TRBD2 as a possible D gene (5 bases). Germline CDR1 SGHRS, CDR2 YFSETQ. V was pared by 4 bases and J by 4 bases, with 14 bases between. This CDR3 is built from 15 residues. The CDR3 DNA follows: TGCGCCAGCAGCACGCTAGACTACAGCACCGGGGAGCTGTTTTTT. This codes for CASSTLDYSTGELFF.

Relative to its sample, this clone is medium-sized. This chain connects TRBV12-5 to TRBJ2-3, with 9 bases identical to TRBD2. The germline V gene has CDR1 LGHNT and CDR2 FRNRAP. The CDR3 has 16 residues. The junction had 11 bases not matched to a gene; V was cut back by 6 bases and J by 4 bases. CDR3 sequence reads: CASGLAGGAVPDTQYF. In DNA, the CDR3 is TGTGCTAGTGGACTAGCGGGTGGTGCGGTACCAGATACGCAGTATTTT.

CDR3 DNA sequence: TGTGCCAGCAGCTCGAGCGGGTTGAACACCGGGGAGCTGTTTTTT. As protein: CASSSSGLNTGELFF. This chain connects TRBV7-6 to TRBJ2-2; D might be TRBD2 (6 bases). The CDR3 spans 15 residues. V was trimmed by 4 bases and J by 1 base, leaving 10 bases between them. Germline CDR1 is SGHVS and CDR2 is FNYEAQ.

V and J are TRBV7-2 and TRBJ2-7, with a tentative D call TRBD1 (6 bases). The germline V gene encodes CDR1 SGHTA and CDR2 FQGNSA. The CDR3 extends over 16 amino acids. V lost 1 base and J 5 bases, leaving 18 bases between the germline ends. CDR3 DNA: TGTGCCAGCAGCTTAGGAACAGGGTGGGGGCCCCACGAGCAGTACTTC. Its translation is CASSLGTGWGPHEQYF.

The chain has TRBV28 and TRBJ1-5; TRBD1 agrees at 9 bases. Per germline, CDR1 MDHEN and CDR2 SYDVKM. With V trimmed by 9 bases and J by 5 bases, 5 bases remained unmatched. The CDR3 spans 13 residues. CDR3 region: CASTGTGYQPQHF. CDR3 nucleotide sequence: TGTGCCAGTACCGGGACAGGGTATCAGCCCCAGCATTTT.

This clone was detected only a few times. V gene TRBV2 combines with J gene TRBJ2-7, with D tentatively TRBD1 (6 bases). The germline V gene has CDR1 SNHLY and CDR2 FYNNEI. The ends were cut back, 5 bases at V and 2 bases at J, with 13 bases in the middle. This CDR3 is 14 amino acids long. This chain's CDR3 is CASSPRQVPYEQYF. CDR3 bases: TGTGCCAGCAGTCCCCGACAGGTACCCTACGAGCAGTACTTC.

The chain joins TRBV5-1 to TRBJ2-2; D unclear. The germline V gene has CDR1 SGHRS and CDR2 YFSETQ. V was pared by 0 bases and J by 4 bases, with 7 bases between. CDR3 length: 14 amino acids. The CDR3, as DNA: TGCGCCAGCAGCTTGGGCGGCTCCACCGGGGAGCTGTTTTTT. Translated, it gives CASSLGGSTGELFF.

About this clone itself: One end of the junction varies from germline; a read error may be responsible. This rearrangement joins TRBV7-9 to TRBJ1-2; D not resolved. This CDR3 is 14 amino acids long. Germline V gives CDR1 SEHNR, CDR2 FQNEAQ (reference sequence). CDR3 coding DNA: TGTTCCAGCAGCTTAGACACCAGAAACTATGGCTACACCTTC. Translated, it gives CSSSLDTRNYGYTF.

This clone was detected once. The genes are TRBV5-1 and TRBJ1-3, with TRBD1 matching over 7 bases. V was clipped by 4 bases and J by 4 bases; unmatched bases: 5. The CDR3 runs 14 residues. Germline V CDR1 and CDR2: SGHRS, YFSETQ. CDR3 sequence (DNA): TGCGCCAGCAGCCGGACAGGCATCGGAAACACCATATATTTT. This encodes CASSRTGIGNTIYF.

The gene calls are TRBV6-4 and TRBJ2-3, with 9 bases that match TRBD2. Germline lookup yields CDR1 MRHNA and CDR2 SNTAGT. CDR3 length: 19 amino acids. V lost 3 bases to trimming and J lost 3 bases; unmatched junction nucleotides: 16. For the CDR3, the DNA is TGTGCCAGCAGTGAATTCGGGCGGGAGGGCCGGTCTGTTACAGATACGCAGTATTTT. The encoded protein is CASSEFGREGRSVTDTQYF.

J is TRBJ1-3 and V is TRBV29-1; 8 nucleotides agree with TRBD1. The CDR3 has 14 amino acids. The ends lost 6 bases at V and 3 bases at J; junction bases unmatched: 7. The germline gives CDR1 SQVTM, CDR2 ANQGSEA. CDR3 in amino acids: CSVGQGMSGNTIYF. CDR3 in DNA: TGCAGCGTAGGACAGGGAATGAGTGGAAACACCATATATTTT. Complete variable domain (other parts from reference TRBV29-1 and TRBJ1-3): SAVISQKPSRDICQRGTSLTIQCQVDSQVTMMFWYRQQPGQSLTLIATANQGSEATYESGFVIDKFPISRPNLTFSTLTVSNMSPEDSSIYLCSVGQGMSGNTIYFGEGSWLTVV.

V usage is TRBV7-8 and J usage is TRBJ2-3, with a tentative D call TRBD1 (6 bases). The CDR3 has 16 amino acids. V dropped 7 bases and J dropped 3 bases, with 20 bases sitting between them. Germline V gene sequence: CDR1 SGHVS, CDR2 FQNEAQ. The CDR3 is CASIVRQGTGTDTQYF. CDR3 nucleotide sequence: TGTGCCAGCATCGTACGTCAGGGGACCGGAACAGATACGCAGTATTTT.

V usage is TRBV5-1 and J usage is TRBJ2-7; 13 nucleotides match TRBD2. The CDR3 extends over 18 amino acids. From germline, CDR1 is SGHRS and CDR2 YFSETQ. J lost 0 bases, V lost 3 bases, and 9 bases had no gene match. This chain's CDR3 is CASSSGLAGWSPSYEQYF. For the CDR3, the DNA is TGCGCCAGCAGCTCGGGACTAGCGGGATGGTCACCCTCCTACGAGCAGTACTTC.

The V and J genes are TRBV7-8 and TRBJ1-1, with a possible D match to TRBD1 (5 bases). This CDR3 region has 15 residues. Trimming cost V 1 base and J 0 bases, with 9 bases left between them. Germline V CDR1 and CDR2: SGHVS, FQNEAQ. CDR3 sequence reads: CASSLDGGLNTEAFF. The CDR3, as DNA: TGTGCCAGCAGCTTAGATGGGGGGTTGAACACTGAAGCTTTCTTT.

The genes are TRBV5-1 and TRBJ2-2; 8 bases align to TRBD1. V lost 0 bases and J lost 6; bases outside the gene matches: 7. The germline V gene encodes CDR1 SGHRS and CDR2 YFSETQ. The CDR3 sequence is 16 residues long. The CDR3 protein is CASSLVGRGLAGELFF. CDR3 in DNA: TGCGCCAGCAGCTTGGTTGGCAGGGGGCTCGCCGGGGAGCTGTTTTTT.

CDR3 loop: CASSAWDSRFGYTF. The CDR3 DNA reads as TGTGCCAGTAGTGCCTGGGACTCAAGGTTTGGCTACACCTTC. The chain combines TRBV19 with TRBJ1-2; possible D gene TRBD1, 5 bases. Trimming removed 5 bases from V and 7 bases from J, with 17 bases in between. In germline, CDR1 is LNHDA, CDR2 SQIVND (reference sequence). CDR3 length equals 14 residues. Full variable domain (remainder filled in from reference TRBV19 and TRBJ1-2): DGGITQSPKYLFRKEGQNVTLSCEQNLNHDAMYWYRQDPGQGLRLIYYSQIVNDFQKGDIAEGYSVSREKKESFPLTVTSAQKNPTAFYLCASSAWDSRFGYTFGSGTRLTVV.

The chain couples TRBV9 to TRBJ1-2; TRBD1 aligns across 10 bases. CDR3 size: 15 residues. The germline V gene encodes CDR1 SGDLS and CDR2 YYNGEE. V lost 4 bases, J lost 9 bases, and 12 bases stayed unmatched. The CDR3 spells CASSPRGQGIGSYTF. DNA for the CDR3: TGTGCCAGCAGCCCACGGGGACAGGGGATAGGGAGCTACACCTTC.

This sequence joins TRBV15 and TRBJ2-3, with 7 bases that match TRBD2. Germline CDR1 is LNHNV and CDR2 is YYDKDF (reference sequence). The CDR3 extends over 16 amino acids. The V segment lost 3 bases and the J segment 2 bases; nucleotides outside the gene matches: 8. The CDR3, as DNA: TGTGCCACCAGCAGTGGCGGGAGATTGGCCACAGATACGCAGTATTTT. The encoded protein is CATSSGGRLATDTQYF.

V is TRBV28 and J is TRBJ1-1, with D unclear. Germline V gene data show CDR1 as MDHEN and CDR2 as SYDVKM. The V gene lost 10 bases and the J gene lost 10 bases, with 13 bases spanning the gap. The CDR3 runs to 10 residues. The CDR3 nucleotides read TGTGCCACTTCGACAACGGCAGCTTTCTTT. Translated, it gives CATSTTAAFF.